Given below is one T cell receptor beta chain in context. This clone was counted between two and nine times. The antigen it binds to is not known. Base-call qualities are not available, and no considerably larger clone is one nucleotide away. The sample comes from a study of blood T cell repertoires in COVID-19 (dated by TCRdb to about 2020). Background on the whole study: Samples from collaborators originated in the United States, Italy and Spain and spanned both the acute and convalescent phases of COVID-19. The prospective study material was composed of cDNA or gDNA derived from T cells, B-cell-depleted T cells, or PBMCs. Deeply sampled blood TCRbeta repertoires from subjects exposed to, actively infected with, or recovered from COVID-19 were included in the dataset. The repertoires were released in a freely available public database intended as a resource for research on the immune response to SARS-CoV-2. Samples came from the ongoing ImmuneRACE study (first 160 participants) plus 1,254 subjects from 6 global collaborators. A de-identified subject ID, COVID-19 status, age in years and sex were almost always included in the sample metadata. HLA class I and class II types, where available, came from metadata supplied by the sample provider rather than from assay-based typing. Overall results and qualifications from the work: The quantity of clinical and demographic metadata differed by source and by participant and was supplied without curation.

The immunoSEQ Assay, a bias-controlled multiplex PCR, was used to amplify TCRbeta CDR3 regions from genomic DNA. For the original study's pipeline: Nucleated cell counts per sample were estimated from amplification of reference gene primers within the assay. To quantify the absolute abundance of each unique TCRbeta CDR3 rearrangement, sequence reads were collapsed and filtered. For each sample, productive Simpson clonality was calculated as the square root of Simpson's diversity index across productive rearrangements. The table was pulled from immuneACCESS by TCRdb, which kept in-frame rearrangements only. Such tables lose some clones; where checked, under half of the loss comes from unresolved V genes, and the rest has no known cause. The V and J calls and the clone size are those of that table, but D and trimming were determined from the DNA. The sample data list approximately 83,000 clones, and approximately 80% of these were observed just once. The ten biggest clones cover 3% to 4% of the sample.

For CDR1 and CDR2, the germline V gene (reference sequence) lists SEHNR and FQNEAQ. The CDR3 numbers 14 residues from cysteine through phenylalanine. Only CDR3 DNA is held: 42 bases, read in frame from base 1. After removal of 7 bases from V and 4 bases from J, the junction retains 7 bases not matched to a gene. The collaborating institutions used their own protocols to collect whole blood in K2EDTA tubes. For TCRbeta analysis, collaborators shipped samples in one of three forms: frozen whole blood, isolated PBMCs, or DNA extracted from either of those sample types. The source of this sequence is a man aged 50-60 years with acute or convalescent COVID-19. Sequencing input: peripheral blood. The chain joins TRBV7-9 to TRBJ2-7, with 10 bases aligning to TRBD1. The DNA is as follows: TGTGCCAGCACCCCCGGACAGGGGGGTTACGAGCAGTACTTC. Its product reads: CASTPGQGGYEQYF.